Detailed here is one T cell receptor (beta chain). The antigen remains undetermined. The ends lost 5 bases at V and 5 bases at J; junction bases unmatched: 5. This CDR3 region has 15 residues. CDR1 and CDR2 from the germline V gene are SGHTA and FQGNSA. Assays captured roughly 110,000 TCR templates per sample. Sequenced by immunoSEQ multiplex PCR; TCRdb stores in-frame clones only, minus some. This sample carries 85,000 to 130,000 clones, 75% to 95% of them seen once, and the ten largest clones take about 2.4%. This entry comes from a study of siplizumab effects on memory and regulatory T cells. Findings of the study overall: Alloreactive sequences whose origin lay in unstimulated CD4+ memory cells were significantly reduced by siplizumab. Mappable CD4+ clones that were alloreactive averaged roughly 66% Treg-derived with siplizumab versus approximately 27% in controls.

Sequencing was done on a sample of CD4+ T cells sorted from blood. The TCR sequence derives from a human donor in good health. Some clones in this sample may be carry-over from other donors' samples. The chain couples TRBV7-2 to TRBJ2-2, with TRBD2 matching 10 bases. The CDR3 DNA reads TGTGCCAGCAGCCCCGGGACTAGCGTGACCGGGGAGCTGTTTTTT. As protein: CASSPGTSVTGELFF.